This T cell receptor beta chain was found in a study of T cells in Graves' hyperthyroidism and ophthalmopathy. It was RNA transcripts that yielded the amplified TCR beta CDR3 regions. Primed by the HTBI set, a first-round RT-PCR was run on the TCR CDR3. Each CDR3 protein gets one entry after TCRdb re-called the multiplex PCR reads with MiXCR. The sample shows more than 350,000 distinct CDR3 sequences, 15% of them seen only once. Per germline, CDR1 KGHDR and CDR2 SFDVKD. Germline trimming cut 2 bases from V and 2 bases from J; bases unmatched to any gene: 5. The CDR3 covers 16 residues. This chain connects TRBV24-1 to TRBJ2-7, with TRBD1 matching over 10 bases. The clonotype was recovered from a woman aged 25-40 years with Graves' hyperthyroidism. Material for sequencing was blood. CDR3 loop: CATSDSRQGAPYEQYF. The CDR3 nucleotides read TGTGCCACCAGTGATTCGAGACAGGGGGCCCCCTACGAGCAGTACTTC.